The present T cell receptor beta chain was sequenced within a study of persistence of HIV-infected CD4 T cells. Study-wide results and caveats: TCR analyses could not target the rare provirus-carrying CMV-responding cells. Degenerate expanded CDR3beta sequences were enriched among CMV- and Gag-responding cells.

Concerning this clone: What it binds is not known.

Overlapping HIV-1 Gag 15-mer peptides at around 0.91 ug per peptide per mL were used. CD40L-negative CD69-negative CD45RO-high memory CD4+ T cells were sorted as populations depleted of antigen-responding cells. The libraries were made with immunoSEQ version 4 in survey mode. Sequencing was performed with immunoSEQ multiplex PCR; in TCRdb, only in-frame clones are kept and a portion is missing. The table records approximately 39,000 clones, 82% of them present only once. The CDR3 is 15 residues long. Germline CDR1 is SGHNT and CDR2 is YYREEE (reference sequence). V was shortened by 0 bases and J by 1 base, with 7 bases between the two germline ends.

Sample: cultured CD4+ T cells from PBMCs, taken from a patient who received antiretroviral therapy. The V call is TRBV5-4, the J call TRBJ2-2; a possible D gene is TRBD1 (5 bases). This sequence originates from an adult with HIV. The donor label of this sample is uncertain. CDR3 nucleotides: TGTGCCAGCAGCTTGGGTCAGGGGAACACCGGGGAGCTGTTTTTT. Protein: CASSLGQGNTGELFF.